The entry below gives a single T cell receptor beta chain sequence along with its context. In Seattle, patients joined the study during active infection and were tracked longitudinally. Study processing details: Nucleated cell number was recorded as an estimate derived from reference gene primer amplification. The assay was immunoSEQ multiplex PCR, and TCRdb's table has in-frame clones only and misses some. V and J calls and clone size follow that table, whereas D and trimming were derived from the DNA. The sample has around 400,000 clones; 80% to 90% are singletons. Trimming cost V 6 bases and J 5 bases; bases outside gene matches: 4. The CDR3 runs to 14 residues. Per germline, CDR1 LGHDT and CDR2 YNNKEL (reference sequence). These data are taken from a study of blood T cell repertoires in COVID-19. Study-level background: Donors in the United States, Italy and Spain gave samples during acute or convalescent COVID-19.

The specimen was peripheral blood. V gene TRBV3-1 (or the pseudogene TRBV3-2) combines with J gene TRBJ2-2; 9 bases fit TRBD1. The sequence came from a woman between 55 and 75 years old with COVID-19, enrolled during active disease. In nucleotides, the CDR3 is TGTGCCAGCAGGTACAGGGGGCATACCGGGGAGCTGTTTTTT. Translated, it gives CASRYRGHTGELFF.